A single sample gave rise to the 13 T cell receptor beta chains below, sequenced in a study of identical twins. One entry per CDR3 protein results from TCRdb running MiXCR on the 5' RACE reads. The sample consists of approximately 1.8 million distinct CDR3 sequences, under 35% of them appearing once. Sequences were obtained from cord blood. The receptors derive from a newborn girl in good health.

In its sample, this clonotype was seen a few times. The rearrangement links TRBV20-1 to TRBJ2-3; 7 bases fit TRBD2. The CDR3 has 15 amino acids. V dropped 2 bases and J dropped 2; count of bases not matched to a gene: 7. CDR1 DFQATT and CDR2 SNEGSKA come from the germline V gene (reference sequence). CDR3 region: CSARPSSGYTDTQYF. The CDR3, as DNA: TGCAGTGCTAGACCTTCTAGCGGCTACACAGATACGCAGTATTTT.

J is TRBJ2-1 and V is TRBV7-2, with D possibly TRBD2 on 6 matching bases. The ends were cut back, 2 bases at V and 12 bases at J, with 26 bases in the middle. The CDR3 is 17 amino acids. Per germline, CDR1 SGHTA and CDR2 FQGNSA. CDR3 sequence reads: CASSLIASAISRSRQFF. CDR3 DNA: TGTGCCAGCAGCTTAATCGCTAGCGCGATTTCCCGAAGTAGGCAGTTCTTC.

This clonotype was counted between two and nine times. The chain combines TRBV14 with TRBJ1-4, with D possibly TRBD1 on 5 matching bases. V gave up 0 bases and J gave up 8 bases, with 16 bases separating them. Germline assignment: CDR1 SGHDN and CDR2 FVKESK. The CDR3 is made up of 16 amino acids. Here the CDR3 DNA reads TGTGCCAGCAGCCAAGATAGGGGCCAGGGAGGCGAAAAACTGTTTTTT. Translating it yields CASSQDRGQGGEKLFF.

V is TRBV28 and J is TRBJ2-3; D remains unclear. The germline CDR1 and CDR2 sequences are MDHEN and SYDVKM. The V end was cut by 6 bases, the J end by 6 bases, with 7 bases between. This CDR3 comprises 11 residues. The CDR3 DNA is TGTGCCAGCAGCTATTGGGATACGCAGTATTTT. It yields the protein CASSYWDTQYF.

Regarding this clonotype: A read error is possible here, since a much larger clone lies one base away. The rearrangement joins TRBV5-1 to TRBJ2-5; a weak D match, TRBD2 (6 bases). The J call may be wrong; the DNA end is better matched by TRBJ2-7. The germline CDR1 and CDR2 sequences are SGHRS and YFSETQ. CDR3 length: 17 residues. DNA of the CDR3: TGCGCCAGCAGTTTGGCCCCATCGCGGGACTTAACCTACGAGCAGTACTTC. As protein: CASSLAPSRDLTYEQYF.

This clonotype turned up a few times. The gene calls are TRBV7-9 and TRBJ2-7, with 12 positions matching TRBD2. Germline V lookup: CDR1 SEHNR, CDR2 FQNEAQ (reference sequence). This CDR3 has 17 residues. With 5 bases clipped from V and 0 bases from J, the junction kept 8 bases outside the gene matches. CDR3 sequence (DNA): TGTGCCAGCAGCCCGGGACTAGCGGGTCCTTTCTCCTACGAGCAGTACTTC. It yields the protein CASSPGLAGPFSYEQYF.

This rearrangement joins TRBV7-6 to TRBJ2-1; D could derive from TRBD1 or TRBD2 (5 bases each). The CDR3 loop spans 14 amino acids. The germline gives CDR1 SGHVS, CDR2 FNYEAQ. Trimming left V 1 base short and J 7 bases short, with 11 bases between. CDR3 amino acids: CASSLEGEWNEQFF. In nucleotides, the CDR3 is TGTGCCAGCAGCTTAGAAGGGGAGTGGAATGAGCAGTTCTTC.

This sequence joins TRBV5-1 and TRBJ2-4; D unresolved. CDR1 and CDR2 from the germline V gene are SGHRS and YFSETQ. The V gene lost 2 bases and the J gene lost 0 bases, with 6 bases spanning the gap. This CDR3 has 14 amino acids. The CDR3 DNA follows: TGCGCCAGCAGCTTTGAGGCAGCCAAAAACATTCAGTACTTC. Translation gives CASSFEAAKNIQYF.

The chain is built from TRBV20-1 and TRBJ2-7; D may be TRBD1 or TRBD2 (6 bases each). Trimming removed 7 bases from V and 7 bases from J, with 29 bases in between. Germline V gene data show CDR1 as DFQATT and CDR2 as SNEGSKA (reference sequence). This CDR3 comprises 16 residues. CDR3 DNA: TGCAGTGGTAGGCTGGGGGGCACTCACAACTACAATGAGCAGTACTTC. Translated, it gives CSGRLGGTHNYNEQYF.

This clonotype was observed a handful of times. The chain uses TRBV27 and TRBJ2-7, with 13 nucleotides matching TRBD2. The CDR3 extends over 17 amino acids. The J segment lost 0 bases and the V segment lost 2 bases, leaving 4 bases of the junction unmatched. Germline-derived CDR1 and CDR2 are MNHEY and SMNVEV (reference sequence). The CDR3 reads CASSLLGTSGASYEQYF. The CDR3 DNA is TGTGCCAGCAGTTTACTAGGGACTAGCGGGGCCTCCTACGAGCAGTACTTC.

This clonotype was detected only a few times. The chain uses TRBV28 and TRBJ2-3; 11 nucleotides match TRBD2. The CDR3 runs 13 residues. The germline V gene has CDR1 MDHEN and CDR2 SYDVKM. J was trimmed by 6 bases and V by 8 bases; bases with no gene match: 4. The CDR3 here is CASGSSGRDTQYF. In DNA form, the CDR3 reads TGTGCCAGCGGATCTAGCGGGAGGGATACGCAGTATTTT.

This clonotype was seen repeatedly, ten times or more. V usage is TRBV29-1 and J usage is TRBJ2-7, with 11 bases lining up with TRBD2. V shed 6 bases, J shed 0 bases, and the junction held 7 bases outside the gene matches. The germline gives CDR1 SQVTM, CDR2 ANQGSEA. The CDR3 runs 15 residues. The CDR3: CSVSPSGRSSYEQYF. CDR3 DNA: TGCAGCGTCTCCCCTAGCGGGAGGAGCTCCTACGAGCAGTACTTC.

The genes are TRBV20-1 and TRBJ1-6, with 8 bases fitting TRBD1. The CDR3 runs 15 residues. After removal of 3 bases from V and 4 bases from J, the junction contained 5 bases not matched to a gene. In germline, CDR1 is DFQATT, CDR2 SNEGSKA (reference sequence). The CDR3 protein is CSARAGTGYNSPLHF. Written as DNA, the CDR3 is TGCAGTGCTAGGGCCGGGACAGGTTATAATTCACCCCTCCACTTT.